The clone carrying this TCR beta chain came up many times. This specimen belongs to a study of T cells in Graves' hyperthyroidism and ophthalmopathy. Study-wide context: Upon initial diagnosis and before any treatment, peripheral blood was collected.

From RNA transcripts, TCR beta CDR3 regions were amplified. First-round RT-PCR with HTBI primers amplified the TCR CDR3 region. Using its own MiXCR run on the multiplex PCR reads, TCRdb lists one record per CDR3 protein. The sample holds around 290,000 distinct CDR3 sequences, about an eighth seen once. Deletions cut 1 base from V and 5 bases from J, with 4 bases between. The CDR3 has 12 residues. CDR1 is SGHTA and CDR2 is FQGNSA in the germline V gene. Exclusion followed for patients with uncontrolled infection, other autoimmune disease, pregnancy or lactation. At first hyperthyroidism diagnosis, before any ophthalmopathy symptoms, the blood sample was collected.

Sequencing was carried out using blood. The source is a woman aged 25 to 39 with Graves' hyperthyroidism that later progressed to Graves' ophthalmopathy. V gene TRBV7-2 combines with J gene TRBJ2-3; no clear D gene. The CDR3 region is CASSLVIDTQYF. The CDR3 nucleotides are TGTGCCAGCAGCTTAGTGATAGATACGCAGTATTTT.